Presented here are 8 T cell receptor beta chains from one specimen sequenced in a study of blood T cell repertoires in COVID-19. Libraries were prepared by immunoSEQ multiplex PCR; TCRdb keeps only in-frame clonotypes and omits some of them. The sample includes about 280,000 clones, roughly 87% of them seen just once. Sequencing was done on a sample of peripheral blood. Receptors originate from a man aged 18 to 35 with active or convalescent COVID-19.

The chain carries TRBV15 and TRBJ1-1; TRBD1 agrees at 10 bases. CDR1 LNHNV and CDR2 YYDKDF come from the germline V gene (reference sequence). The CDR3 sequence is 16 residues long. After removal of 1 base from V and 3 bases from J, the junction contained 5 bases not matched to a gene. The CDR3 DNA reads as TGTGCCACCAGCAGAGGACAGGGGGCTGGGTACACTGAAGCTTTCTTT. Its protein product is CATSRGQGAGYTEAFF.

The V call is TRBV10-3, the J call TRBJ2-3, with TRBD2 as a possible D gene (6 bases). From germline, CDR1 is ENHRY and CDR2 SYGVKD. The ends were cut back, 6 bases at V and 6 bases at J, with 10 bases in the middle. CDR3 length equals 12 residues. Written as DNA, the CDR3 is TGTGCCATCAGGGGGGACTCTGATACGCAGTATTTT. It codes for CAIRGDSDTQYF.

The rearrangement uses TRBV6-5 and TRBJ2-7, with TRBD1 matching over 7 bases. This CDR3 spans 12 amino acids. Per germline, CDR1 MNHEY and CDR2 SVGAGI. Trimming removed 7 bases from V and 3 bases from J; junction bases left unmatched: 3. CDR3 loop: CASKDRVYEQYF. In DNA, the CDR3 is TGTGCCAGCAAAGACAGGGTCTACGAGCAGTACTTC.

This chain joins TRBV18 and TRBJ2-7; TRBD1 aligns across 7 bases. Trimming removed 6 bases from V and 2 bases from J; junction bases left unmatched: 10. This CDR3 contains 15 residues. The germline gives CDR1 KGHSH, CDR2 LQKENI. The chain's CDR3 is CASSPRTGEPYEQYF. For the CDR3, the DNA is TGTGCCAGCTCGCCAAGGACAGGCGAGCCCTACGAGCAGTACTTC. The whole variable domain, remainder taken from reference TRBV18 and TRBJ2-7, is NAGVMQNPRHLVRRRGQEARLRCSPMKGHSHVYWYRQLPEEGLKFMVYLQKENIIDESGMPKERFSAEFPKEGPSILRIQQVVRGDSAAYFCASSPRTGEPYEQYFGPGTRLTVT.

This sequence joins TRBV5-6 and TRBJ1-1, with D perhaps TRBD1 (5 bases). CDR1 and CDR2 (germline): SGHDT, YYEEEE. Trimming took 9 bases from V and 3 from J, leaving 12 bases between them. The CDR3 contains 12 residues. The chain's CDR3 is CATSVQDTEAFF. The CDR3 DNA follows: TGTGCCACATCAGTACAGGACACTGAAGCTTTCTTT.

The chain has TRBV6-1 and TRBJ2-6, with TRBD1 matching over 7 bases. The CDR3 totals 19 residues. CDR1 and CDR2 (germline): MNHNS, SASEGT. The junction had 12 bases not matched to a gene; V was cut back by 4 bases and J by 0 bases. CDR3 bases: TGTGCCAGCAGTGGGGGACAGAATCATTTTCCCTCTGGGGCCAACGTCCTGACTTTC. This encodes CASSGGQNHFPSGANVLTF.

Written as DNA, the CDR3 is TGTGCCAGCAGAGATACGGGACAATACTATGGCTACACCTTC. Amino acids: CASRDTGQYYGYTF. The J gene is TRBJ1-2, the V gene TRBV2; D is possibly TRBD1 (6 bases). CDR3 length equals 14 residues. V shed 6 bases and J shed 3 bases, with 14 bases lying between them. Per germline, CDR1 SNHLY and CDR2 FYNNEI. The variable domain in full, completed from reference TRBV2 and TRBJ1-2, reads EPEVTQTPSHQVTQMGQEVILRCVPISNHLYFYWYRQILGQKVEFLVSFYNNEISEKSEIFDDQFSVERPDGSNFTLKIRSTKLEDSAMYFCASRDTGQYYGYTFGSGTRLTVV.

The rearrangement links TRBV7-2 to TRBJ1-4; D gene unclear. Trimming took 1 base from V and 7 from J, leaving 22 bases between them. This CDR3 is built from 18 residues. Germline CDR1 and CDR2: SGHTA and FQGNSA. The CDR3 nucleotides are TGTGCCAGCAGCTTAGTAGGTCGGGGAGTTTTCCTGGGTGAAAAACTGTTTTTT. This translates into CASSLVGRGVFLGEKLFF.